Listed below are T cell receptor beta chains from one sample, sequenced in a study of blood T cells in healthy people across ages. One entry per CDR3 protein, called by TCRdb with MiXCR from the 5' RACE reads. The sample yields about 630,000 distinct CDR3 sequences, roughly 21% seen once. The specimen sequenced was blood. The receptors derive from a man between 65 and 85 years old in good health. CDR3s include the opening cysteine and the closing phenylalanine or tryptophan. D genes are given only for firm matches. The size of a clone is reported for some rows only, either as once, few or many, or as a class for expanded clones.

v_call,clone_size,d_call,j_call,cdr3_aa,cdr3_nt
TRBV9,many,TRBD1,TRBJ1-1,CASSARTGGTEAFF,TGTGCCAGCAGCGCCCGGACAGGGGGGACTGAAGCTTTCTTT
TRBV3-1,many,NA,TRBJ2-7,CASSQGPYEQYF,TGTGCCAGCAGCCAAGGGCCCTACGAGCAGTACTTC
TRBV4-1,few,NA,TRBJ2-7,CASSRGSGTESYEQYF,TGCGCCAGCAGCCGAGGGTCAGGGACCGAATCCTACGAGCAGTACTTC
TRBV7-6,many,NA,TRBJ2-1,CASSSGSYEQFF,TGTGCCAGCAGTTCCGGGAGCTATGAGCAGTTCTTC
TRBV12-3/TRBV12-4,NA,TRBD2,TRBJ2-2,CASSWWGGSNTGELFF,TGTGCCAGCAGTTGGTGGGGGGGGTCGAACACCGGGGAGCTGTTTTTT
TRBV6-5,few,TRBD2,TRBJ2-1,CASSYSYSGKVGNEQFF,TGTGCCAGCAGTTACTCCTATAGCGGGAAGGTTGGGAATGAGCAGTTCTTC
TRBV18,few,NA,TRBJ1-2,CASSPASEINYGYTF,TGTGCCAGCTCACCGGCCTCCGAGATAAACTATGGCTACACCTTC
TRBV20-1,few,TRBD1,TRBJ2-3,CRAQGASSTDTQYF,TGCAGGGCACAGGGGGCTTCTAGCACAGATACGCAGTATTTT
TRBV28,NA,NA,TRBJ1-4,CASSQQGLGNEKLFF,TGTGCCAGCAGTCAGCAGGGGCTCGGTAATGAAAAACTGTTTTTT
TRBV5-1,NA,NA,TRBJ2-3,CATRTGTTDTQYF,TGCGCCACAAGGACGGGAACCACAGATACGCAGTATTTT
TRBV2,few,NA,TRBJ2-7,CASSTSGEALEQYF,TGTGCCAGCAGCACCAGTGGGGAGGCTTTGGAGCAGTACTTC
TRBV9,NA,NA,TRBJ1-4,CASSLRRGFGEKLFF,TGTGCCAGCAGCCTTCGACGGGGATTCGGAGAAAAACTGTTTTTT
TRBV20-1,NA,NA,TRBJ2-7,CSARNPGATYEQYF,TGCAGTGCTAGAAATCCGGGGGCGACCTACGAGCAGTACTTC
TRBV5-1,NA,NA,TRBJ2-5,CASSLERLQETQYF,TGCGCCAGCAGCTTGGAACGGCTCCAAGAGACCCAGTACTTC
TRBV14,NA,NA,TRBJ2-7,CASSQVVMSYEQYF,TGTGCCAGCAGCCAAGTTGTAATGAGTTACGAGCAGTACTTC
TRBV28,few,TRBD1,TRBJ1-3,CASGGTASGNTIYF,TGTGCCAGCGGCGGGACAGCCTCTGGAAACACCATATATTTT
TRBV28,NA,NA,TRBJ1-4,CASGYSSNEKLFF,TGTGCCAGCGGTTACAGTTCTAATGAAAAACTGTTTTTT
TRBV7-8,once,NA,TRBJ2-3,CASSLIRPGVRTDTQYF,TGTGCCAGCAGCTTAATCCGGCCAGGGGTCCGCACAGATACGCAGTATTTT
TRBV28,NA,NA,TRBJ2-2,CASSLKRSRGTGELFF,TGTGCCAGCAGTTTAAAAAGATCCAGGGGAACCGGGGAGCTGTTTTTT
TRBV6-6,many,NA,TRBJ2-5,CASSYSSNGQETQYF,TGTGCCAGCAGTTACTCTTCCAATGGCCAAGAGACCCAGTACTTC
TRBV6-2/TRBV6-3,NA,NA,TRBJ2-7,CASSYSKRADYEQYF,TGTGCCAGCAGTTACTCGAAACGGGCTGACTACGAGCAGTACTTC
TRBV7-9,NA,NA,TRBJ2-7,CASSLEPGASYEQYF,TGTGCCAGCAGCTTAGAACCCGGTGCTAGCTACGAGCAGTACTTC
TRBV3-1,few,NA,TRBJ2-1,CASSHPGVGEQFF,TGTGCCAGCAGCCACCCGGGAGTTGGTGAGCAGTTCTTC
TRBV28,many,NA,TRBJ2-7,CASSLSGRSYEQYF,TGTGCCAGCAGTTTAAGTGGTAGATCCTACGAGCAGTACTTC
TRBV3-1,many,TRBD2,TRBJ2-1,CASSQDPGLDWRNEQFF,TGTGCCAGCAGCCAAGACCCGGGACTAGACTGGCGGAATGAGCAGTTCTTC
TRBV7-9,NA,NA,TRBJ2-5,CASSLDDSGIF,TGTGCCAGCAGCTTAGACGACTCGGGAATCTTC
TRBV27,few,TRBD2,TRBJ2-5,CASRRELGTQYF,TGTGCCAGCAGGCGGGAGTTGGGGACCCAGTACTTC
TRBV3-1,few,NA,TRBJ1-1,CASSQNRVWREAFF,TGTGCCAGCAGCCAAAACCGTGTGTGGAGGGAAGCTTTCTTT
TRBV5-6,NA,NA,TRBJ1-3,CASSLDGMNTIYF,TGTGCCAGCAGCTTGGATGGGATGAACACCATATATTTT
TRBV7-8,NA,TRBD2,TRBJ2-3,CAGSSGLAASTDTQYF,TGTGCCGGCAGCTCGGGACTAGCGGCCAGCACAGATACGCAGTATTTT
TRBV9,NA,TRBD1,TRBJ2-6,CASSVTGQVLSGANVLTF,TGTGCCAGCAGCGTAACTGGACAGGTCCTCTCTGGGGCCAACGTCCTGACTTTC
TRBV9,NA,NA,TRBJ1-2,CASSDERWGGYTF,TGTGCCAGCAGCGATGAAAGGTGGGGCGGCTACACCTTC
TRBV18,few,NA,TRBJ1-4,CASSPPPREKLFF,TGTGCCAGCTCACCACCTCCCCGAGAAAAACTGTTTTTT
TRBV5-1,few,NA,TRBJ2-6,CASSLSPMGTGANVLTF,TGCGCCAGCAGCTTGTCCCCTATGGGGACTGGGGCCAACGTCCTGACTTTC
TRBV7-2,many,TRBD2,TRBJ2-2,CASRNSGRGYTGELFF,TGTGCCAGCAGGAATAGCGGGAGAGGGTACACCGGGGAGCTGTTTTTT
TRBV7-9,NA,NA,TRBJ1-1,CASSPTDSGGNAEAFF,TGTGCCAGCAGCCCCACGGACAGCGGGGGAAACGCTGAAGCTTTCTTT
TRBV27,NA,TRBD1,TRBJ2-5,CASSRDRDQETQYF,TGTGCCAGCAGTAGAGACAGGGACCAAGAGACCCAGTACTTC
TRBV3-1,NA,TRBD2,TRBJ2-7,CASSLLSSASGNHEQYF,TGTGCCAGCAGCCTCCTTTCATCGGCTAGCGGGAACCACGAGCAGTACTTC
TRBV24-1,few,TRBD1,TRBJ2-7,CATRGTGVILPYEQYF,TGTGCCACCCGCGGGACAGGGGTAATTTTACCCTACGAGCAGTACTTC
TRBV9,few,NA,TRBJ1-2,CASSAEEGYGYTF,TGTGCCAGCAGCGCCGAGGAAGGCTATGGCTACACCTTC
TRBV12-3/TRBV12-4,few,NA,TRBJ2-7,CASTSDRSRPYEQYF,TGTGCCAGCACCTCTGACAGGTCGAGGCCCTACGAGCAGTACTTC
TRBV7-6,NA,TRBD1,TRBJ2-5,CARSYGQGAETQYF,TGTGCCAGGAGCTATGGACAGGGGGCAGAGACCCAGTACTTC
TRBV7-9,NA,TRBD2,TRBJ2-2,CASSSLAGGPAGELFF,TGTGCCAGCAGCTCATTAGCGGGAGGGCCCGCCGGGGAGCTGTTTTTT